The 2 T cell receptor beta chains listed next were all sequenced from one sample in a study of cytotoxic CD8 clonotypes in ibrutinib-treated CLL. The assay was immunoSEQ multiplex PCR, and TCRdb's table has in-frame clones only and misses some. This table holds about 74,000 clones, approximately 80% found once. Specimen: PBMCs, collected at disease progression, from a patient treated with ibrutinib. The receptors here all came from a human donor with chronic lymphocytic leukemia.

The V gene is TRBV4-1, the J gene TRBJ2-1; 11 nucleotides match TRBD2. This CDR3 has 17 amino acids. V dropped 5 bases and J dropped 0; count of bases not matched to a gene: 6. Germline CDR1 MGHRA, CDR2 YSYEKL. The CDR3 DNA is TGCGCCAGCAGCGAGACTAGCGGGAAGAGCTCCTACAATGAGCAGTTCTTC. It yields the protein CASSETSGKSSYNEQFF.

The chain is built from TRBV4-1 and TRBJ2-5, with 8 nucleotides matching TRBD2. The CDR3 consists of 17 residues. Germline trimming cut 1 base from V and 5 bases from J; bases unmatched to any gene: 12. Germline values: CDR1 MGHRA, CDR2 YSYEKL. The CDR3 spells CASSQGLTGGSGETQYF. The CDR3 DNA is TGCGCCAGCAGCCAAGGTTTAACGGGAGGGTCTGGGGAGACCCAGTACTTC.